What follows are 28 T cell receptor beta chains derived from one specimen sequenced in a study of T-cell reconstitution after alpha-beta-depleted transplantation in children. Library preparation (for TCRbeta) was performed with unique molecular identifiers. One entry per CDR3 protein results from TCRdb running MiXCR on the PCR reads. In the table there are about 510,000 distinct CDR3 sequences, more than 9.5% of which are singletons. The source material was PBMCs, mostly from graft donor cells, sampled 180 days after TCRalphabeta/CD19-depleted stem cell transplant. The receptors come from a female patient aged 2-9 years who had a stem cell transplant for aplastic anemia, so the T cells may come from the graft donor.

Here the CDR3 reads CASSFPSGTGGETQYF. As DNA, the CDR3 is TGCGCCAGCAGTTTCCCCTCCGGGACGGGAGGGGAGACCCAGTACTTC. The rearrangement joins TRBV5-1 to TRBJ2-5, with 8 bases fitting TRBD2. Per the germline V gene, CDR1 is SGHRS and CDR2 is YFSETQ. With 5 bases clipped from V and 5 bases from J, the junction kept 14 bases outside the gene matches. The CDR3 is 16 residues long. The variable domain in full, completed from reference TRBV5-1 and TRBJ2-5, reads KAGVTQTPRYLIKTRGQQVTLSCSPISGHRSVSWYQQTPGQGLQFLFEYFSETQRNKGNFPGRFSGRQFSNSRSEMNVSTLELGDSALYLCASSFPSGTGGETQYFGPGTRLLVL.

This clonotype was detected many times. The chain employs TRBV5-1 and TRBJ1-2; a possible D gene is TRBD1 (5 bases). The CDR3 runs to 15 residues. V was cut by 0 bases and J by 8 bases, with 17 bases left in between. Germline CDR1 reads SGHRS; CDR2 reads YFSETQ. CDR3 protein: CASSLARPGRGGYTF. The CDR3 nucleotides read TGCGCCAGCAGCTTGGCCCGGCCAGGGAGGGGAGGCTACACCTTC.

This clonotype was counted a few times. The chain has TRBV21-1 and TRBJ2-7; TRBD1 reflects the table's D call only, with no check against the DNA. TRBV21-1 is a listed pseudogene. This CDR3 is 16 amino acids long. The DNA of the CDR3 is TGTGCCAGCAGCAAAGTTGACAGGGATAACTCCTACGAGCAGTACTTC. Translation: CASSKVDRDNSYEQYF.

V and J are TRBV4-2 and TRBJ2-5, with D possibly TRBD2 on 5 matching bases. Germline CDR1 is LGHNA and CDR2 is YNFKEQ. The CDR3 is made up of 16 amino acids. Deletions cut 1 base from V and 3 bases from J, with 15 bases between. In DNA form, the CDR3 reads TGTGCCAGCAGCCAAGCGGTCTGGCGGGCAGAAGAGACCCAGTACTTC. Translation: CASSQAVWRAEETQYF.

In this sample, this clonotype turned up a few times. The chain carries TRBV28 and TRBJ2-3, with D perhaps given as TRBD1 or TRBD2 (5 bases each). Germline CDR1 MDHEN, CDR2 SYDVKM. CDR3 size: 15 residues. V shed 5 bases and J shed 0 bases, with 12 bases lying between them. CDR3 coding DNA: TGTGCCAGCAGTCTACGGGGCGAGAGCACAGATACGCAGTATTTT. It translates to CASSLRGESTDTQYF.

A few counts support this clonotype. The chain has TRBV18 and TRBJ2-1; D unresolved. Per germline, CDR1 KGHSH and CDR2 LQKENI. V was clipped by 6 bases and J by 0 bases, with 12 bases between them. This CDR3 spans 15 amino acids. The chain's CDR3 is CASSDAVSSYNEQFF. The CDR3 bases are TGTGCCAGCTCGGATGCAGTCAGCTCCTACAATGAGCAGTTCTTC.

This clonotype showed up many times. The DNA for the CDR3 is TGTGCCAGCAGCTATATAAACAATGAGCAGTTCTTC. Its translation: CASSYINNEQFF. V gene TRBV14 combines with J gene TRBJ2-1, with no clear D. From germline, CDR1 is SGHDN and CDR2 FVKESK. The CDR3 runs to 12 residues. The V gene lost 5 bases and the J gene lost 5 bases, with 7 bases spanning the gap.

The chain carries TRBV7-2 and TRBJ2-1; 9 nucleotides match TRBD2. The CDR3 contains 18 residues. Germline CDR1 and CDR2: SGHTA and FQGNSA. Trimming at V came to 0 bases and at J to 0 bases, leaving 6 bases not matched to a gene. As DNA, the CDR3 is TGTGCCAGCAGCTTAGCTAGCGGGAGCTGGAGCTCCTACAATGAGCAGTTCTTC. Translated: CASSLASGSWSSYNEQFF.

The rearrangement joins TRBV24-1 to TRBJ1-1, with TRBD1 matching 9 bases. The germline V gene encodes CDR1 KGHDR and CDR2 SFDVKD. The CDR3 covers 16 residues. J gave up 1 base and V 7 bases, and 9 bases lay outside the gene matches. The CDR3, as DNA: TGTGCCACCAGGGAGGGACAGGGTGGCAGGAACACTGAAGCTTTCTTT. As protein: CATREGQGGRNTEAFF.

The chain joins TRBV5-1 to TRBJ2-2; D may correspond to TRBD1 or TRBD2 (5 bases each). The CDR3 is made up of 15 amino acids. Trimming removed 0 bases from V and 0 bases from J, with 6 bases in between. Germline V gives CDR1 SGHRS, CDR2 YFSETQ. The CDR3 DNA is TGCGCCAGCAGCTTGGAGGGACCGAACACCGGGGAGCTGTTTTTT. Residues: CASSLEGPNTGELFF.

This clonotype has ten or more counts. One end of the junction is discordant with germline, which a read error may explain. The chain links TRBV5-1 to TRBJ2-3; D gene uncertain. This CDR3 has 12 residues. The germline gives CDR1 SGHRS, CDR2 YFSETQ. The CDR3 here is CASSLTTDTQYF. CDR3 nucleotides: TGTGCCAGCAGCTTGACGACAGATACGCAGTATTTT.

The V and J genes are TRBV20-1 and TRBJ2-7; D perhaps matches TRBD2 (5 bases). The CDR3 totals 13 residues. Germline assignment: CDR1 DFQATT and CDR2 SNEGSKA (reference sequence). V was cut by 2 bases and J by 3 bases, with 11 bases left in between. Here the CDR3 reads CSARPEGSYEQYF. The CDR3 DNA reads TGCAGTGCTAGACCCGAGGGAAGCTACGAGCAGTACTTC.

This clonotype was seen a handful of times. The chain uses TRBV6-1 and TRBJ1-6; TRBD1 is a possible D gene (5 bases). Trimming removed 7 bases at V and 5 bases at J, with 15 bases between. The CDR3 runs 15 residues. Per germline, CDR1 MNHNS and CDR2 SASEGT. Here the CDR3 reads CASTLGGVNNSPLHF. CDR3 coding DNA: TGTGCCAGCACCCTCGGGGGTGTGAATAATTCACCCCTCCACTTT.

This clonotype was picked up a small number of times. The V and J genes are TRBV29-1 and TRBJ1-1; 10 bases agree with TRBD1. V lost 7 bases, J lost 0 bases, and 2 bases stayed unmatched. The CDR3 has 13 residues. The germline V gene has CDR1 SQVTM and CDR2 ANQGSEA. CDR3 amino acids: CSATGGLNTEAFF. Written as DNA, the CDR3 is TGCAGCGCGACAGGGGGCCTGAACACTGAAGCTTTCTTT.

J is TRBJ2-1 and V is TRBV28, with a possible D match to TRBD1 (5 bases). This CDR3 spans 16 amino acids. V shed 4 bases and J shed 5 bases, with 18 bases lying between them. The V gene's germline CDR1 is MDHEN and CDR2 SYDVKM. CDR3 coding DNA: TGTGCCAGCAGTTGGGGCCCCCAAACATCCGACAATGAGCAGTTCTTC. Residues: CASSWGPQTSDNEQFF.

V and J are TRBV29-1 and TRBJ2-3, with 11 bases that match TRBD2. CDR1 is SQVTM and CDR2 is ANQGSEA in the germline V gene. This CDR3 is 14 amino acids long. V lost 7 bases, J lost 0 bases, and 3 bases stayed unmatched. This CDR3 reads CSAWTSGSTDTQYF. The CDR3 DNA sequence: TGCAGCGCCTGGACTAGCGGGAGCACAGATACGCAGTATTTT.

This clonotype was detected only a few times. The chain recombines TRBV27 with TRBJ1-5; D gene uncertain. The CDR3 extends over 13 amino acids. Germline values: CDR1 MNHEY, CDR2 SMNVEV (reference sequence). Trimming removed 2 bases at V and 2 bases at J, with 4 bases between. The CDR3 sequence is CASSLHGNQPQHF. The CDR3 nucleotides are TGTGCCAGCAGTTTACACGGCAATCAGCCCCAGCATTTT.

This clonotype has more than one count but fewer than ten. The chain links TRBV9 to TRBJ2-5, with D unresolved. CDR3 length equals 16 residues. Per the germline V gene, CDR1 is SGDLS and CDR2 is YYNGEE. Trimming took 0 bases from V and 5 from J, leaving 17 bases between them. The CDR3 region is CASSVAVGSEGETQYF. CDR3 coding DNA: TGTGCCAGCAGCGTAGCCGTGGGGTCGGAAGGGGAGACCCAGTACTTC.

This clonotype was recorded a few times. The CDR3 loop reads CSAREINEQFF. CDR3 nucleotides: TGCAGTGCTAGAGAAATCAATGAGCAGTTCTTC. V and J are TRBV20-1 and TRBJ2-1; no clear D gene. The length of the CDR3 is 11 residues. V was clipped by 0 bases and J by 6 bases, with 3 bases between them. In germline, CDR1 is DFQATT, CDR2 SNEGSKA (reference sequence).

The rearrangement joins TRBV7-3 to TRBJ2-1, with 13 nucleotides matching TRBD2. The CDR3 totals 17 residues. The germline V gene encodes CDR1 SGHTA and CDR2 FQGTGA. Germline trimming cut 0 bases from V and 4 bases from J; bases unmatched to any gene: 3. CDR3 residues: CASSLTLTSGGYNEQFF. Here the CDR3 DNA reads TGTGCCAGCAGCTTAACCCTGACTAGCGGGGGGTACAATGAGCAGTTCTTC.

The chain employs TRBV7-2 and TRBJ2-7; 8 nucleotides line up with TRBD2. Germline-derived CDR1 and CDR2 are SGHTA and FQGNSA. V gave up 4 bases and J gave up 0 bases; unmatched junction bases: 5. The CDR3 contains 15 residues. This CDR3 is CASSSSAGDSYEQYF. The CDR3 nucleotides read TGTGCCAGCAGCTCGTCAGCGGGAGACTCCTACGAGCAGTACTTC.

This clonotype was seen a few times. The rearrangement uses TRBV12-3 or TRBV12-4 and TRBJ1-4; 8 positions agree with TRBD1. With 5 bases clipped from V and 5 bases from J, the junction kept 10 bases outside the gene matches. The CDR3 runs to 16 residues. In DNA, the CDR3 is TGTGCCAGCAGTCAACTCGGGACAGGACAAAATGAAAAACTGTTTTTT. Translation: CASSQLGTGQNEKLFF.

V usage is TRBV7-2 and J usage is TRBJ1-5; possible D gene TRBD1, 5 bases. The CDR3 totals 15 residues. Germline V gives CDR1 SGHTA, CDR2 FQGNSA. Trimming removed 5 bases from V and 6 bases from J, with 17 bases in between. The CDR3 region is CASSPDIRGGQPQHF. DNA for the CDR3: TGTGCCAGCAGCCCGGATATCCGGGGCGGTCAGCCCCAGCATTTT.

The chain uses TRBV15 and TRBJ2-1; TRBD1 might be the D (5 bases). Germline lookup yields CDR1 LNHNV and CDR2 YYDKDF (reference sequence). V shed 0 bases and J shed 8 bases, with 20 bases lying between them. CDR3 length equals 17 residues. The CDR3 nucleotides read TGTGCCACCAGCAGAGAACTCCGACAGCAAGGGTTTCATGAGCAGTTCTTC. Residues: CATSRELRQQGFHEQFF.

This clonotype showed up just a few times. This chain connects TRBV19 to TRBJ1-4; 8 bases agree with TRBD1. V gave up 9 bases and J gave up 5 bases; unmatched junction bases: 11. This CDR3 is 15 amino acids long. CDR1 is LNHDA, CDR2 SQIVND, per germline (reference sequence). This CDR3 reads CASRDRLTLNEKLFF. CDR3 nucleotides: TGTGCCAGCCGGGACAGGTTAACCCTCAATGAAAAACTGTTTTTT.

This clonotype was seen only a few times. The V call is TRBV15, the J call TRBJ2-7; tentative D call: TRBD1 (6 bases). The V gene lost 0 bases and the J gene lost 5 bases, with 17 bases spanning the gap. CDR3 length: 16 amino acids. CDR1 is LNHNV and CDR2 is YYDKDF in the germline V gene (reference sequence). CDR3 loop: CATSRDQNRESHEQYV. CDR3 DNA: TGTGCCACCAGCAGAGATCAGAACAGGGAGTCCCACGAGCAGTACGTC.

The rearrangement joins TRBV6-2 or TRBV6-3 to TRBJ2-1; D is possibly TRBD1 (6 bases). The CDR3 has 15 residues. Between the trimmed V and J ends, which lost 7 bases and 2 bases, there was a span of 15 bases. The germline gives CDR1 MNHEY, CDR2 SVGEGT. CDR3 bases: TGTGCCAGCAAAAACAGGGCTAGGACCTACAATGAGCAGTTCTTC. Amino acid sequence: CASKNRARTYNEQFF.

This chain links TRBV3-1 with TRBJ2-5; 9 nucleotides align to TRBD1. The junction had 8 bases not matched to a gene; V was cut back by 1 base and J by 5 bases. Germline V gene data show CDR1 as LGHDT and CDR2 as YNNKEL (reference sequence). The CDR3 is made up of 16 amino acids. The CDR3 loop reads CASSQVTGGSLETQYF. CDR3 DNA sequence: TGTGCCAGCAGCCAAGTTACAGGGGGCTCGTTGGAGACCCAGTACTTC.